These 27 T cell receptor beta chains originate from one sample sequenced in a study of CD8 T cells in ankylosing spondylitis. Study-wide results and caveats: A motif of several highly homologous TCR beta variants was seen as apparently characteristic of ankylosing spondylitis blood.

Their antigens remain unidentified. Each CDR3 protein is one row after TCRdb ran MiXCR on the 5' RACE reads. The sample lists 100,000 to 150,000 distinct CDR3 sequences, more than 15% occurring once. What was sequenced was blood, either unsorted or a sorted T cell fraction (not recorded which). The receptors were sampled from a male donor with ankylosing spondylitis.

This clonotype was counted many times. The chain is built from TRBV5-1 and TRBJ2-1; D may be TRBD1 (6 bases). This CDR3 comprises 17 residues. V was cut by 0 bases and J by 2 bases, with 15 bases left in between. CDR1 is SGHRS and CDR2 is YFSETQ in the germline V gene. For the CDR3, the DNA is TGCGCCAGCAGCTTGGGGGACATGCTTCAGACCTACAATGAGCAGTTCTTC. Encoded protein: CASSLGDMLQTYNEQFF.

The chain links TRBV27 to TRBJ2-2; D is tentatively TRBD1 or TRBD2 (5 bases each). There are 15 residues in the CDR3. Per the germline V gene, CDR1 is MNHEY and CDR2 is SMNVEV (reference sequence). Between the trimmed V and J ends, which lost 5 bases and 6 bases, there was a span of 16 bases. The CDR3 reads CASSGLTRGPGELFF. The DNA of the CDR3 is TGTGCCAGCAGTGGGCTCACTAGGGGACCCGGGGAGCTGTTTTTT.

The CDR3 DNA is TGTGCCATCAGGGACAGGGAGCTTGCCGAGCAGTACTTC. This sequence encodes CAIRDRELAEQYF. The chain recombines TRBV10-3 with TRBJ2-7, with TRBD1 identical over 8 bases. The ends lost 6 bases at V and 6 bases at J; junction bases unmatched: 7. In germline, CDR1 is ENHRY, CDR2 SYGVKD. The CDR3 runs 13 residues.

The CDR3 DNA reads as TGTGCCAGTAAGAGAGGGGCTGAAGCTTTCTTT. Translation: CASKRGAEAFF. This chain joins TRBV19 and TRBJ1-1, with TRBD1 as a possible D gene (5 bases). Germline-derived CDR1 and CDR2 are LNHDA and SQIVND (reference sequence). The V end lost 7 bases, the J end lost 6 bases, and 9 bases lay between the germline ends. This CDR3 comprises 11 residues.

This chain uses TRBV28 with TRBJ2-5, with D maybe TRBD2 (6 bases). Trimming stripped 4 bases from V and 5 bases from J, with 26 bases between. CDR1 MDHEN and CDR2 SYDVKM come from the germline V gene. The length of the CDR3 is 18 residues. Here the CDR3 reads CASSSRSLLSGVYETQYF. As DNA, the CDR3 is TGTGCCAGCAGTTCCCGTTCCCTCCTTTCGGGAGTATATGAGACCCAGTACTTC.

The CDR3 reads CASSYGARPYEQYF. The CDR3 DNA is TGTGCCAGCAGTTATGGAGCCCGGCCCTACGAGCAGTACTTC. The chain joins TRBV7-2 to TRBJ2-7, with D unresolved. Germline V CDR1 and CDR2: SGHTA, FQGNSA. V lost 6 bases and J lost 2, with 14 bases in between. The CDR3 length is 14 residues.

This clonotype has only a few counts. This chain uses TRBV11-2 with TRBJ2-1; D possibly matches TRBD1 or TRBD2 (7 bases each). Germline assignment: CDR1 SGHAT and CDR2 FQNNGV. V dropped 1 base and J dropped 7 bases, with 11 bases sitting between them. This CDR3 is built from 14 residues. Here the CDR3 DNA reads TGTGCCAGCAGCTTAGTCAGGGGGGGAAATGAGCAGTTCTTC. Amino acids: CASSLVRGGNEQFF.

This clonotype was seen only a few times. The CDR3 is CASGVYNQPQHF. DNA for the CDR3: TGTGCCAGTGGAGTATACAATCAGCCCCAGCATTTT. The V and J genes are TRBV27 and TRBJ1-5, with D unclear. The length of the CDR3 is 12 residues. V lost 9 bases, J lost 3 bases, and 9 bases lay in between. Per germline, CDR1 MNHEY and CDR2 SMNVEV (reference sequence).

The chain combines TRBV27 with TRBJ2-3; TRBD2 aligns across 7 bases. The CDR3 contains 17 residues. In germline, CDR1 is MNHEY, CDR2 SMNVEV (reference sequence). J gave up 7 bases and V 8 bases, and 21 bases lay outside the gene matches. CDR3 DNA sequence: TGTGCCAGCGGACACGGTGGGGGGGTAGATTGGACGAATACGCAGTATTTT. This encodes CASGHGGGVDWTNTQYF.

The rearrangement joins TRBV5-1 to TRBJ2-7; 7 bases match TRBD1. The CDR3 is 16 amino acids. Germline V CDR1 and CDR2: SGHRS, YFSETQ. V lost 3 bases to trimming and J lost 7 bases; unmatched junction nucleotides: 16. The CDR3 DNA follows: TGCGCCAGCAGCTCCCAAACCATGACAGGGCTGGGGGAGCAGTACTTC. Its protein product is CASSSQTMTGLGEQYF.

This sequence joins TRBV5-1 and TRBJ2-3; tentative D call: TRBD2 (6 bases). This CDR3 has 15 residues. Trimming shortened V by 2 bases and J by 0 bases, and 10 bases separated the two germline ends. Germline V gene data show CDR1 as SGHRS and CDR2 as YFSETQ. The CDR3 here is CASSFGGSSTDTQYF. CDR3 bases: TGCGCCAGCAGCTTCGGGGGATCTAGCACAGATACGCAGTATTTT.

There are many counts of this clonotype. This rearrangement joins TRBV6-4 to TRBJ2-3; TRBD2 matches at 15 bases. The CDR3 length is 19 residues. Germline CDR1 reads MRHNA; CDR2 reads SNTAGT. Trimming cost V 6 bases and J 4 bases; bases outside gene matches: 14. CDR3 amino acids: CASSLTPGLAGGLSDTQYF. CDR3 bases: TGTGCCAGCAGCCTAACCCCGGGACTAGCGGGGGGTTTGTCAGATACGCAGTATTTT.

This clonotype turned up a few times. The CDR3 loop is CASNPVGGRTEAFF. In DNA, the CDR3 is TGTGCCAGTAACCCAGTGGGGGGGAGAACTGAAGCTTTCTTT. This chain connects TRBV19 to TRBJ1-1; weak D call: TRBD1 (5 bases). V lost 7 bases and J 5 bases, leaving 17 bases between the germline ends. The CDR3 covers 14 residues. Germline assignment: CDR1 LNHDA and CDR2 SQIVND (reference sequence).

This clonotype was observed a few times. The chain joins TRBV18 to TRBJ2-5, with 7 bases lining up with TRBD1. J was trimmed by 5 bases and V by 0 bases; bases with no gene match: 12. The CDR3 contains 17 residues. Germline assignment: CDR1 KGHSH and CDR2 LQKENI. The CDR3 DNA follows: TGTGCCAGCTCACCACCGGGATACGGGACAGAGGGGGAGACCCAGTACTTC. Translating it yields CASSPPGYGTEGETQYF.

The chain carries TRBV7-9 and TRBJ2-7; D is possibly TRBD1 or TRBD2 (6 bases each). Germline CDR1 is SEHNR and CDR2 is FQNEAQ (reference sequence). There are 12 residues in the CDR3. V lost 5 bases to trimming and J lost 9 bases, with 14 bases between them. CDR3 in amino acids: CASSGASGAQYF. In nucleotides, the CDR3 is TGTGCCAGCAGCGGAGCGTCGGGGGCGCAGTACTTC.

This clonotype was counted only a few times. The J gene is TRBJ1-5, the V gene TRBV11-1; TRBD1 matches at 9 bases. The CDR3 is 18 amino acids. The ends lost 4 bases at V and 1 base at J; junction bases unmatched: 11. Germline loops: CDR1 SGHAT, CDR2 FQDESV (reference sequence). The CDR3 DNA follows: TGTGCCAGCAGCTCCGACAGGGGGATTAGTTTGAGCAATCAGCCCCAGCATTTT. This gives the protein CASSSDRGISLSNQPQHF.

In this sample, this clonotype turned up a few times. This chain links TRBV7-2 with TRBJ2-1, with TRBD2 as a possible D gene (5 bases). Trimming shortened V by 5 bases and J by 0 bases, and 17 bases separated the two germline ends. This CDR3 has 17 amino acids. Germline V gene sequence: CDR1 SGHTA, CDR2 FQGNSA. CDR3: CASSLGSVPSSYNEQFF. The CDR3 region has the DNA TGTGCCAGCAGCCTTGGGAGCGTTCCGAGCTCCTACAATGAGCAGTTCTTC.

The rearrangement joins TRBV9 to TRBJ2-1; the match to TRBD2 covers 7 bases. The CDR3 length is 16 residues. Per the germline V gene, CDR1 is SGDLS and CDR2 is YYNGEE. After removal of 0 bases from V and 5 bases from J, the junction contained 8 bases not matched to a gene. The CDR3 sequence: CASSVEGLAVNNEQFF. For the CDR3, the DNA is TGTGCCAGCAGCGTAGAAGGGCTAGCGGTGAACAATGAGCAGTTCTTC.

This clonotype has a count of ten or more. The chain employs TRBV7-9 and TRBJ2-7; no definite D call. The germline V and J ends were trimmed by 5 bases and 7 bases, with 9 bases remaining between them. This CDR3 comprises 11 residues. CDR1 is SEHNR and CDR2 is FQNEAQ in the germline V gene (reference sequence). DNA of the CDR3: TGTGCCAGCAGCCCCCTTGGAGAGCAGTACTTC. Encoded protein: CASSPLGEQYF. Together with reference TRBV7-9 and TRBJ2-7, the CDR3 gives the full variable domain: DTGVSQNPRHKITKRGQNVTFRCDPISEHNRLYWYRQTLGQGPEFLTYFQNEAQLEKSRLLSDRFSAERPKGSFSTLEIQRTEQGDSAMYLCASSPLGEQYFGPGTRLTVT.

This clonotype was seen a handful of times. The chain recombines TRBV21-1 with TRBJ2-1; TRBD2 is the table's D call, not checked against the DNA. TRBV21-1 is a pseudogene segment. The CDR3 has 16 amino acids. In DNA, the CDR3 is TGTGCCAGCAGCATATTAAGCGGGTCGTCCTACAATGAGCAGTTCTTC. Translating it yields CASSILSGSSYNEQFF.

The chain recombines TRBV12-3 or TRBV12-4 with TRBJ1-5; D is unresolved. The CDR3 is 15 amino acids. Deletions cut 3 bases from V and 2 bases from J, with 11 bases between. The CDR3 spells CASSLSGSGNQPQHF. The CDR3 DNA reads as TGTGCCAGCAGTTTGAGTGGATCGGGCAATCAGCCCCAGCATTTT.

The V and J genes are TRBV7-2 and TRBJ1-1; D gene unclear. Between the trimmed V and J ends, which lost 8 bases and 0 bases, there was a span of 7 bases. The germline gives CDR1 SGHTA, CDR2 FQGNSA. CDR3 length equals 12 residues. In DNA form, the CDR3 reads TGTGCCAGCTCCCGAATGAACACTGAAGCTTTCTTT. This codes for CASSRMNTEAFF.

There are a few counts of this clonotype. The rearrangement joins TRBV25-1 to TRBJ2-2, with D hard to call. Germline values: CDR1 MGHDK, CDR2 SYGVNS. V was pared by 1 base and J by 1 base, with 10 bases between. The CDR3 loop spans 16 amino acids. In DNA, the CDR3 is TGTGCCAGCAGTGAATTGACTCCTGGGAACACCGGGGAGCTGTTTTTT. Translated, it gives CASSELTPGNTGELFF. The whole variable domain, remainder taken from reference TRBV25-1 and TRBJ2-2, is EADIYQTPRYLVIGTGKKITLECSQTMGHDKMYWYQQDPGMELHLIHYSYGVNSTEKGDLSSESTVSRIRTEHFPLTLESARPSHTSQYLCASSELTPGNTGELFFGEGSRLTVL.

This clonotype has a handful of counts. V usage is TRBV7-9 and J usage is TRBJ1-5, with TRBD1 matching over 7 bases. Germline V gives CDR1 SEHNR, CDR2 FQNEAQ (reference sequence). The ends lost 4 bases at V and 3 bases at J; junction bases unmatched: 9. The CDR3 totals 16 residues. The CDR3 DNA reads as TGTGCCAGCAGCTCGATAAAACAGGGGTACAATCAGCCCCAGCATTTT. Protein: CASSSIKQGYNQPQHF.

The rearrangement links TRBV20-1 to TRBJ2-1, with D possibly called TRBD1 or TRBD2 (5 bases each). The CDR3 contains 16 residues. V was clipped by 3 bases and J by 4 bases, with 19 bases between them. CDR1 DFQATT and CDR2 SNEGSKA come from the germline V gene (reference sequence). CDR3 nucleotides: TGCAGTGCTAGGGGGACGGCATCCCCTTTTTACAATGAGCAGTTCTTC. Translated: CSARGTASPFYNEQFF.

The V gene is TRBV29-1, the J gene TRBJ2-7, with 11 positions matching TRBD1. The germline V gene has CDR1 SQVTM and CDR2 ANQGSEA. The V segment lost 0 bases and the J segment 3 bases; nucleotides outside the gene matches: 19. The CDR3 runs to 20 residues. Here the CDR3 reads CSVEDTADLDRGPNIYEQYF. The DNA of the CDR3 is TGCAGCGTTGAAGATACCGCGGACTTGGACAGGGGGCCAAATATCTACGAGCAGTACTTC.

The V call is TRBV12-3 or TRBV12-4, the J call TRBJ1-3; D uncertain. V dropped 2 bases and J dropped 3 bases, with 5 bases sitting between them. The CDR3 loop spans 13 amino acids. CDR3 sequence: CASSLSSGNTIYF. CDR3 coding DNA: TGTGCCAGCAGTTTATCCAGTGGAAACACCATATATTTT.